The 20 T cell receptor beta chains presented below share a single source sample, sequenced in a study of response to subunit inactivated influenza vaccine (dated by TCRdb to 2016 to 2019). Receptor amplification or capture employed RT-PCR. TCRdb names Illumina HiSeq 2500 as the instrument used. In-frame beta chains were kept once TCRdb had trimmed the public reads at Q25 with fastp and called clones with MiXCR. Each record represents a unique CDR3 protein, reported with the most common genes and DNA among its rows. Recorded for this sample are about 700,000 distinct CDR3 sequences; more than 11% of them occurred a single time. Around 7% of the sample lies in the top ten. The sample was PBMCs from blood, taken 14 to 15 days before vaccination. The source is a middle-aged man who received an inactivated influenza vaccine. Donor details come from another sample of the same person, matched by shared clones.

J is TRBJ2-1 and V is TRBV18; 8 nucleotides line up with TRBD1. Looked up from germline, CDR1 is KGHSH and CDR2 is LQKENI. The CDR3 runs to 14 residues. J was trimmed by 7 bases and V by 6 bases; bases with no gene match: 8. The DNA for the CDR3 is TGTGCCAGCTCTTCTTCAGGGGGCTCTAATGAGCAGTTCTTC. Its translation: CASSSSGGSNEQFF.

This clonotype was observed once. V usage is TRBV20-1 and J usage is TRBJ2-7, with D unresolved. The CDR3 has 13 residues. Germline values: CDR1 DFQATT, CDR2 SNEGSKA (reference sequence). Trimming removed 3 bases from V and 4 bases from J, with 13 bases in between. The CDR3 DNA reads as TGCAGTGCTAGCCTAATCCTCGGATACGAGCAGTACTTC. It yields the protein CSASLILGYEQYF.

CDR3 bases: TGCGCCAGCAGCCGACTGCCTTTGGAGACCCAGTACTTC. Translating it yields CASSRLPLETQYF. The chain has TRBV4-1 and TRBJ2-5; D call uncertain. The CDR3 totals 13 residues. Trimming left V 4 bases short and J 5 bases short, with 11 bases between. Germline values: CDR1 MGHRA, CDR2 YSYEKL.

This clonotype was detected ten times or more. The chain combines TRBV6-1 with TRBJ1-1, with D unresolved. V lost 7 bases to trimming and J lost 4 bases, with 10 bases between them. CDR3 size: 12 residues. The germline CDR1 and CDR2 sequences are MNHNS and SASEGT. CDR3 residues: CASNKGSTEAFF. The CDR3 DNA sequence: TGTGCCAGCAACAAGGGAAGCACTGAAGCTTTCTTT.

The chain recombines TRBV3-1 with TRBJ2-7, with 7 bases lining up with TRBD2. V lost 3 bases to trimming and J lost 2 bases; unmatched junction nucleotides: 4. In germline, CDR1 is LGHDT, CDR2 YNNKEL (reference sequence). This CDR3 has 14 amino acids. The CDR3 protein is CASSQSSGAYEQYF. CDR3 DNA: TGTGCCAGCAGCCAGTCTAGCGGTGCCTACGAGCAGTACTTC.

To note about this clonotype: A read error may be the cause here, since a much bigger clone is one base away. V usage is TRBV5-1 and J usage is TRBJ2-1, with TRBD2 matching over 10 bases. Per the germline V gene, CDR1 is SGHRS and CDR2 is YFSETQ. V shed 4 bases and J 5 bases; nucleotides not matched to a gene: 6. The CDR3 sequence is 15 residues long. The CDR3 nucleotides are TGCGCCAGCAGCGAAACTAGCGGGATTAACAATGAGCAGTTCTTC. Translating gives CASSETSGINNEQFF.

This clonotype was seen a handful of times. This chain uses TRBV28 with TRBJ2-5; D may be TRBD1 (6 bases). CDR1 is MDHEN and CDR2 is SYDVKM in the germline V gene. The CDR3 is 18 amino acids. V dropped 5 bases and J dropped 2 bases, with 24 bases sitting between them. CDR3 residues: CASSPGLPAGTPQETQYF. DNA of the CDR3: TGTGCCAGCAGTCCTGGCCTTCCCGCCGGGACACCGCAAGAGACCCAGTACTTC.

The J gene is TRBJ2-7, the V gene TRBV5-1, with D possibly matching TRBD2 (6 bases). This CDR3 has 17 amino acids. The germline CDR1 and CDR2 sequences are SGHRS and YFSETQ. V was cut by 0 bases and J by 0 bases, with 16 bases left in between. This chain's CDR3 is CASSLVVGETSSYEQYF. The CDR3 DNA reads TGCGCCAGCAGCTTGGTGGTCGGGGAGACTAGCTCCTACGAGCAGTACTTC. Based on the CDR3 plus reference TRBV5-1 and TRBJ2-7, the full variable domain is KAGVTQTPRYLIKTRGQQVTLSCSPISGHRSVSWYQQTPGQGLQFLFEYFSETQRNKGNFPGRFSGRQFSNSRSEMNVSTLELGDSALYLCASSLVVGETSSYEQYFGPGTRLTVT.

V usage is TRBV2 and J usage is TRBJ2-1; D remains ambiguous. The CDR3 consists of 10 residues. The V gene lost 8 bases and the J gene lost 9 bases, with 8 bases spanning the gap. The germline CDR1 and CDR2 sequences are SNHLY and FYNNEI. The CDR3 coding sequence is TGTGCCAGCCGCCTGACTGAGCAGTTCTTC. It is translated as CASRLTEQFF.

This clonotype was recorded a few times. Possible read error: a much larger clone is one base away. The rearrangement joins TRBV27 to TRBJ2-7; D may correspond to TRBD1 or TRBD2 (5 bases each). This CDR3 comprises 13 residues. V shed 4 bases and J shed 3 bases, with 10 bases lying between them. From germline, CDR1 is MNHEY and CDR2 SMNVEV (reference sequence). CDR3 in DNA: TGTGCCAGCAGTTGGGGACGGAACTACGAGCAGTACTTC. Translating gives CASSWGRNYEQYF.

The table lists this clonotype with a few counts. The gene calls are TRBV6-1 and TRBJ2-2, with 8 nucleotides matching TRBD1. The CDR3 has 16 residues. Germline loops: CDR1 MNHNS, CDR2 SASEGT. V was pared by 5 bases and J by 0 bases, with 5 bases of the junction left unmatched. The CDR3: CASSQTGAANTGELFF. CDR3 nucleotide sequence: TGTGCCAGCAGTCAGACAGGGGCCGCGAACACCGGGGAGCTGTTTTTT.

V gene TRBV6-2 or TRBV6-3 combines with J gene TRBJ2-7; 11 nucleotides match TRBD2. The J call may be incorrect, as the DNA end agrees better with TRBJ2-1. Germline CDR1 is MNHEY and CDR2 is SVGEGT. The CDR3 totals 14 residues. CDR3 protein: CASRPTSGTYEQFF. In DNA, the CDR3 is TGTGCCAGCAGACCGACTAGCGGGACATACGAGCAGTTCTTC.

Only a few counts were recorded for this clonotype. The chain recombines TRBV12-3 or TRBV12-4 with TRBJ2-1; the match to TRBD2 covers 10 bases. V gave up 6 bases and J gave up 0 bases; unmatched junction bases: 5. CDR3 length: 16 residues. CDR3 sequence: CASRISGRSSYNEQFF. The CDR3 region has the DNA TGTGCCAGCAGGATTAGCGGGAGGAGCTCCTACAATGAGCAGTTCTTC.

This clonotype occurred a few times. J is TRBJ1-4 and V is TRBV7-9, with D perhaps matching TRBD1 (5 bases). The CDR3 is 15 residues long. CDR1 is SEHNR and CDR2 is FQNEAQ in the germline V gene (reference sequence). The V end was cut by 5 bases, the J end by 8 bases, with 18 bases between. The CDR3 here is CASSPRRGGREKLFF. In nucleotides, the CDR3 is TGTGCCAGCAGCCCTCGAAGGGGAGGCAGGGAAAAACTGTTTTTT.

This clonotype has more than one count but fewer than ten. This chain joins TRBV4-2 and TRBJ2-3; D may be TRBD1 or TRBD2 (5 bases each). CDR3 length equals 15 residues. Looked up from germline, CDR1 is LGHNA and CDR2 is YNFKEQ. The V and J ends lost 1 base and 0 bases respectively, with 8 bases between them. CDR3 region: CASSQAGTSTDTQYF. The CDR3, as DNA: TGTGCCAGCAGCCAAGCCGGGACGAGCACAGATACGCAGTATTTT.

The J gene is TRBJ2-5, the V gene TRBV20-1; TRBD2 is a possible D gene (6 bases). Germline V gives CDR1 DFQATT, CDR2 SNEGSKA (reference sequence). V lost 4 bases to trimming and J lost 1 base, with 10 bases between them. CDR3 length: 13 amino acids. This CDR3 reads CSATGTFQETQYF. CDR3 DNA sequence: TGCAGTGCTACCGGGACTTTCCAAGAGACCCAGTACTTC.

This clonotype has a handful of counts. This rearrangement joins TRBV12-3 or TRBV12-4 to TRBJ1-6; D remains ambiguous. Deletions cut 5 bases from V and 8 bases from J, with 16 bases between. This CDR3 is 15 amino acids long. This CDR3 is CASSGPGSSDSPLHF. In nucleotides, the CDR3 is TGTGCCAGCAGTGGCCCGGGATCCTCGGATTCACCCCTCCACTTT.

The genes are TRBV6-2 or TRBV6-3 and TRBJ2-2; D ambiguous. V was cut by 2 bases and J by 4 bases, with 8 bases left in between. The CDR3 loop spans 14 amino acids. Germline values: CDR1 MNHEY, CDR2 SVGEGT. The CDR3 here is CASSYPWATGELFF. DNA of the CDR3: TGTGCCAGCAGTTACCCCTGGGCCACCGGGGAGCTGTTTTTT.

This clonotype was found a few times. V usage is TRBV6-2 or TRBV6-3 and J usage is TRBJ1-2; 7 positions match TRBD1. Germline loops: CDR1 MNHEY, CDR2 SVGEGT. Unmatched junction bases numbered 8, after V lost 6 bases and J lost 4 bases. The CDR3 covers 14 residues. The chain's CDR3 is CASSTRRDSYGYTF. CDR3 DNA: TGTGCCAGCAGCACTCGACGGGACAGCTATGGCTACACCTTC.

The chain's CDR3 is CAIREGTGETQYF. The CDR3 region has the DNA TGTGCCATCAGGGAGGGGACCGGAGAGACCCAGTACTTC. The J gene is TRBJ2-5, the V gene TRBV10-3, with D tentatively TRBD2 (6 bases). V was shortened by 6 bases and J by 4 bases, with 12 bases between the two germline ends. There are 13 residues in the CDR3. Germline assignment: CDR1 ENHRY and CDR2 SYGVKD.